Listed here are 14 T cell receptor beta chains from one sample, sequenced in a study of Ad26.COV2.S vaccination and SARS-CoV-2 variants. This sample's treatment: 15 to 20 received Ad26.COV2.S at low or high dose, single or two shots; about 5 received placebo; per-sample allocation not given. Sampling was done on day 63 after the first vaccine or placebo injection. Measured with immunoSEQ multiplex PCR; TCRdb has only the in-frame clones, and not every one. The sample yields 450,000 to 550,000 clones, roughly 87% seen once. Specimen: peripheral blood, collected in a trial of Ad26.COV2.S vaccine versus placebo. These receptor sequences come from a person aged 18 to 59 who received the Ad26.COV2.S COVID-19 vaccine or a placebo.

The V and J genes are TRBV19 and TRBJ1-1; tentative D call: TRBD1 (6 bases). The length of the CDR3 is 16 residues. V lost 5 bases and J lost 1, with 17 bases in between. Germline V lookup: CDR1 LNHDA, CDR2 SQIVND (reference sequence). CDR3 sequence reads: CASSHGGLEWNTEAFF. The CDR3 DNA follows: TGTGCCAGTAGTCATGGGGGCTTGGAATGGAACACTGAAGCTTTCTTT.

J is TRBJ2-3 and V is TRBV12-5; no clear D. Deletions cut 2 bases from V and 5 bases from J, with 5 bases between. The CDR3 totals 12 residues. Germline CDR1 and CDR2: LGHNT and FRNRAP. This CDR3 reads CASGLTVDTQYF. CDR3 nucleotides: TGTGCTAGTGGTTTGACGGTAGATACGCAGTATTTT.

The rearrangement joins TRBV23-1 to TRBJ2-3; 10 bases agree with TRBD2. TRBV23-1 falls under the ORF class, with uncertain function. V gave up 2 bases and J gave up 15 bases; unmatched junction bases: 11. The CDR3 is made up of 14 amino acids. DNA of the CDR3: TGCGCCAGCAGTCAACCGACTTTAGCGGGAGGACGCTATTTT. This translates into CASSQPTLAGGRYF.

This clone was counted once. V gene TRBV28 combines with J gene TRBJ2-7, with D unclear. V dropped 5 bases and J dropped 6 bases, with 14 bases sitting between them. Germline V gene lookup returns CDR1 MDHEN and CDR2 SYDVKM. The CDR3 covers 13 residues. The CDR3: CASSQLPVGEQYF. The CDR3 DNA reads TGTGCCAGCAGTCAACTTCCGGTCGGCGAGCAGTACTTC.

This sequence joins TRBV18 and TRBJ1-5; D not certain. Germline loops: CDR1 KGHSH, CDR2 LQKENI. The CDR3 is 14 residues long. The V end lost 2 bases, the J end lost 11 bases, and 16 bases lay between the germline ends. The CDR3 sequence: CASSPSAGEVAQHF. The CDR3 DNA sequence: TGTGCCAGCTCACCATCAGCAGGCGAGGTGGCCCAGCATTTT.

With regard to this clone: Its ends do not fully match the called genes, so a read error is possible. V and J are TRBV7-7 and TRBJ2-3, with D possibly being TRBD2 (7 bases). Germline CDR1 is SSHAT and CDR2 is FNYEAQ (reference sequence). The CDR3 has 15 residues. The CDR3: CASSLQEGGADTQYF. The DNA for the CDR3 is TGTGCTAGCAGCTTGCAGGAGGGGGGGGCAGATACGCAGTATTTT.

The chain recombines TRBV10-3 with TRBJ1-5, with D tentatively TRBD1 (5 bases). Germline V CDR1 and CDR2: ENHRY, SYGVKD. Trimming shortened V by 11 bases and J by 0 bases, and 11 bases separated the two germline ends. The length of the CDR3 is 13 residues. CDR3 sequence: CAGRANSNQPQHF. The CDR3 DNA is TGTGCCGGCAGGGCGAATAGCAATCAGCCCCAGCATTTT.

V gene TRBV3-1 (or the pseudogene TRBV3-2) combines with J gene TRBJ2-3, with TRBD2 matching 13 bases. Looked up from germline, CDR1 is LGHDT and CDR2 is YNNKEL (reference sequence). CDR3 length: 15 residues. Trimming at V came to 0 bases and at J to 6 bases, leaving 0 bases not matched to a gene. Written as DNA, the CDR3 is TGTGCCAGCAGCCAAGAGACTAGCGGGAGGGATACGCAGTATTTT. Its protein product is CASSQETSGRDTQYF.

The gene calls are TRBV7-8 and TRBJ1-2, with a possible D match to TRBD1 (6 bases). Trimming shortened V by 5 bases and J by 4 bases, and 17 bases separated the two germline ends. Germline-derived CDR1 and CDR2 are SGHVS and FQNEAQ. The CDR3 runs 15 residues. The CDR3 protein is CASSPPGGHLYGYTF. The DNA for the CDR3 is TGTGCCAGCAGCCCCCCGGGGGGGCACCTCTATGGCTACACCTTC. The full variable domain, rest sourced from reference TRBV7-8 and TRBJ1-2, is GAGVSQSPRYKVAKRGQDVALRCDPISGHVSLFWYQQALGQGPEFLTYFQNEAQLDKSGLPSDRFFAERPEGSVSTLKIQRTQQEDSAVYLCASSPPGGHLYGYTFGSGTRLTVV.

The V and J genes are TRBV6-8 and TRBJ2-7, with a possible D match to TRBD2 (5 bases). The CDR3 runs 14 residues. Germline V lookup: CDR1 MNHGY, CDR2 SAAAGT. Between the trimmed V and J ends, which lost 8 bases and 6 bases, there was a span of 20 bases. CDR3 sequence (DNA): TGTGCCAGCCACCCTCCTGACTATCTCTGCGAGCAGTACGTC. It translates to CASHPPDYLCEQYV.

This clone was counted once. The chain combines TRBV5-4 with TRBJ1-2, with D perhaps matching TRBD1 (6 bases). This CDR3 comprises 15 residues. Trimming took 1 base from V and 7 from J, leaving 17 bases between them. Germline CDR1 and CDR2: SGHNT and YYREEE (reference sequence). Here the CDR3 DNA reads TGTGCCAGCAGCTTGCCGGGACAAGGTCGTACTGGCTACACCTTC. Translation gives CASSLPGQGRTGYTF.

V is TRBV6-5 and J is TRBJ1-1; perhaps TRBD1 as D (6 bases). Germline CDR1 is MNHEY and CDR2 is SVGAGI. There are 16 residues in the CDR3. Trimming shortened V by 0 bases and J by 4 bases, and 15 bases separated the two germline ends. The CDR3 reads CASSYSRQGSGTEAFF. In DNA, the CDR3 is TGTGCCAGCAGTTACTCGAGGCAGGGGTCGGGCACTGAAGCTTTCTTT.

The chain uses TRBV6-5 and TRBJ2-1; tentative D call: TRBD1 (5 bases). V lost 8 bases and J 8 bases, leaving 22 bases between the germline ends. CDR1 is MNHEY, CDR2 SVGAGI, per germline. This CDR3 spans 15 amino acids. Here the CDR3 DNA reads TGTGCCAGCCGACGACCTTTCAGGGTTCCCGATGAGCAGTTCTTC. Protein: CASRRPFRVPDEQFF.

The V call is TRBV7-3, the J call TRBJ2-1, with D tentatively TRBD2 (6 bases). The CDR3 length is 14 residues. V was pared by 2 bases and J by 6 bases, with 11 bases between. Germline V gene sequence: CDR1 SGHTA, CDR2 FQGTGA. The chain's CDR3 is CASSLFPGLNEQFF. CDR3 DNA: TGTGCCAGCAGCTTATTTCCGGGACTCAATGAGCAGTTCTTC. Looking up the rest from reference TRBV7-3 and TRBJ2-1 gives the full variable domain: GAGVSQTPSNKVTEKGKYVELRCDPISGHTALYWYRQSLGQGPEFLIYFQGTGAADDSGLPNDRFFAVRPEGSVSTLKIQRTERGDSAVYLCASSLFPGLNEQFFGPGTRLTVL.